This is a list of T cell receptor beta chains from one sample in a study of blood T cell repertoires in COVID-19. Repertoires were generated with immunoSEQ multiplex PCR, while TCRdb's copy carries only in-frame clones and drops some. The sample records about 150,000 clones, about 89% being singletons. The specimen sequenced was peripheral blood. Receptor source: a man in his sixties with active or convalescent COVID-19. Each CDR3 is given with its conserved first and last residue. The order of the fields is D gene, V gene, J gene, CDR3 protein, CDR3 DNA. D genes are given only for firm matches.

TRBD1	TRBV5-1	TRBJ2-3	CASGTASTDTQYF	TGCGCCAGCGGGACAGCTAGCACAGATACGCAGTATTTT
TRBD1	TRBV28	TRBJ2-5	CASCPRDRVSETQYF	TGTGCCAGCTGCCCCCGGGACAGGGTATCAGAGACCCAGTACTTC
.	TRBV19	TRBJ2-4	CASRRVDKNIQYF	TGTGCCAGTCGCCGGGTGGACAAAAACATTCAGTACTTC
.	TRBV12-5	TRBJ2-3	CASGLIRRPGGPDTQYF	TGTGCTAGTGGTTTGATTAGGAGACCCGGGGGGCCAGATACGCAGTATTTT
TRBD2	TRBV5-1	TRBJ2-3	CASSAGESSTDTQYF	TGCGCCAGCAGCGCGGGGGAATCTAGCACAGATACGCAGTATTTT
.	TRBV7-2	TRBJ2-7	CASSQGTSSSYEQYF	TGTGCCAGCAGCCAAGGGACTTCCTCCTCCTACGAGCAGTACTTC
.	TRBV7-9	TRBJ2-1	CASRPPGTGEYNEQFF	TGTGCCAGCAGACCGCCTGGTACGGGAGAATACAATGAGCAGTTCTTC
TRBD2	TRBV19	TRBJ2-3	CASSMPGGPLNTQYF	TGTGCCAGTAGTATGCCGGGGGGTCCATTGAATACGCAGTATTTT
.	TRBV6-6	TRBJ1-1	CASSPGSMNTEAFF	TGTGCCAGCAGTCCGGGGAGCATGAACACTGAAGCTTTCTTT
.	TRBV6-2/TRBV6-3	TRBJ2-1	CASSYQVEEGWVGDEQFF	TGTGCCAGCAGTTATCAGGTGGAGGAGGGTTGGGTAGGTGATGAGCAGTTCTTC
.	TRBV28	TRBJ2-2	CASTLGRNTGELFF	TGTGCCAGCACTCTGGGGAGGAACACCGGGGAGCTGTTTTTT
.	TRBV9	TRBJ1-1	CASSTQVNTEAFF	TGTGCCAGCAGCACACAGGTGAACACTGAAGCTTTCTTT
.	TRBV2	TRBJ1-2	CASHRGSNYGYTF	TGTGCCAGCCATCGGGGATCAAACTATGGCTACACCTTC
.	TRBV21-1	TRBJ1-2	CASSSSHRGPYGYTF	TGTGCCAGCAGCTCTAGCCACAGGGGCCCCTATGGCTACACCTTC
.	TRBV5-1	TRBJ1-3	CASSPGGAGSGNTIYF	TGCGCCAGCAGCCCGGGGGGGGCAGGCTCTGGAAACACCATATATTTT